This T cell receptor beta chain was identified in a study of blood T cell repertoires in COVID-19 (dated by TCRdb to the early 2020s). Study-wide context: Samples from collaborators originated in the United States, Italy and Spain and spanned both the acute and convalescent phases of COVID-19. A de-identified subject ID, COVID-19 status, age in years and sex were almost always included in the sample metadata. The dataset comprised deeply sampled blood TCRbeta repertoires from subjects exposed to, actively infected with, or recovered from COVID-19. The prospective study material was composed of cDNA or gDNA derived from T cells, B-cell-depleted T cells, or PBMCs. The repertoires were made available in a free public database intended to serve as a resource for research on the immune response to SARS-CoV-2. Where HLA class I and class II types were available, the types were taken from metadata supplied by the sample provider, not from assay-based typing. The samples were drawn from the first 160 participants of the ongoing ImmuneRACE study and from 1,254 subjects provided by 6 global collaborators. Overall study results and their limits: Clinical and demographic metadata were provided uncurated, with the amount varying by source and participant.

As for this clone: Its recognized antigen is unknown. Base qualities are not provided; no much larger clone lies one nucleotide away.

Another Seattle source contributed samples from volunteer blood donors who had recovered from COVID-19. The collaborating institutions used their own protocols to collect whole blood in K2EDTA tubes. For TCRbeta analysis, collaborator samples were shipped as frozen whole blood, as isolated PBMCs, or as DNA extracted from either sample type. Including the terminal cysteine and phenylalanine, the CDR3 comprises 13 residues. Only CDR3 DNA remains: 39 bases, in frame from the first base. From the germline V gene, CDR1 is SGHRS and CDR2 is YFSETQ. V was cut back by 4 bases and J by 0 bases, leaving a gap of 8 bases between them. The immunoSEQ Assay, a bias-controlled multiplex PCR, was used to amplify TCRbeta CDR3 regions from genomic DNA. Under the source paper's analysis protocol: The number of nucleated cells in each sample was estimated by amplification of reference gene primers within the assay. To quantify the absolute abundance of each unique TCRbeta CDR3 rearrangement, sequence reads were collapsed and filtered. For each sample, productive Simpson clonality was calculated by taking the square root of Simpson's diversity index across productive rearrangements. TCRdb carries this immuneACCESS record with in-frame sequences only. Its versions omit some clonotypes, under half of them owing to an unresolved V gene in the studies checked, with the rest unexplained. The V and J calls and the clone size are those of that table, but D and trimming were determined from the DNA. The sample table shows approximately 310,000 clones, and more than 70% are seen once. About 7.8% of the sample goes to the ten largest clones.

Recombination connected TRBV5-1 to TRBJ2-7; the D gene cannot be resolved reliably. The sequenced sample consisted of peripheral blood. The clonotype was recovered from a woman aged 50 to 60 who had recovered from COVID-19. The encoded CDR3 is CASSELNSYEQYF. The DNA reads TGCGCCAGCAGCGAACTCAACTCCTACGAGCAGTACTTC.